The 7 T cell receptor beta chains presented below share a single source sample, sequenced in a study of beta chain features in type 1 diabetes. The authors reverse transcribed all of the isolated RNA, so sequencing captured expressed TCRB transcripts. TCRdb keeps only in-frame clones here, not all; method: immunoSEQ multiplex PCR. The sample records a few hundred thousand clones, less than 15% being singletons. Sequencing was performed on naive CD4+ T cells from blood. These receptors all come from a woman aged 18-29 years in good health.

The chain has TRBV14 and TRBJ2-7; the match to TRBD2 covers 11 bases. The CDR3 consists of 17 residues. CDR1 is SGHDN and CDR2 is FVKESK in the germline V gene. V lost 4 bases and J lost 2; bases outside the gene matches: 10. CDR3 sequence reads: CASSRQTGLAGAYEQYF. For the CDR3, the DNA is TGTGCCAGCAGCCGCCAGACAGGACTAGCGGGTGCCTACGAGCAGTACTTC.

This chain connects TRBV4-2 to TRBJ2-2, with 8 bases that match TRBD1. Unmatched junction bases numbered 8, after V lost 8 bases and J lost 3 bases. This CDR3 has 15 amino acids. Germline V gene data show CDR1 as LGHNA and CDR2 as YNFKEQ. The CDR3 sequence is CASSTRGQHTGELFF. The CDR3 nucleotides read TGTGCCAGCTCGACCAGGGGGCAACACACCGGGGAGCTGTTTTTT.

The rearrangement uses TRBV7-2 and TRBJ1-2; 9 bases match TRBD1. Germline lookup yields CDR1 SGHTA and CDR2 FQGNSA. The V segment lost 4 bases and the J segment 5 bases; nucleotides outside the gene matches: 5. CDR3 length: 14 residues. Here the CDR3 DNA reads TGTGCCAGCAGCTCATCTGGGACAGGGTATGGCTACACCTTC. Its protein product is CASSSSGTGYGYTF.

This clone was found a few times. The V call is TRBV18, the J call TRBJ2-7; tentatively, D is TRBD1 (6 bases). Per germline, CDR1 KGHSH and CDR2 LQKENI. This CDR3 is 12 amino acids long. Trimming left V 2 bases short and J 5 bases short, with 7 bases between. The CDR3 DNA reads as TGTGCCAGCTCACCAAACAGGGACGAGCAGTACTTC. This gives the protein CASSPNRDEQYF.

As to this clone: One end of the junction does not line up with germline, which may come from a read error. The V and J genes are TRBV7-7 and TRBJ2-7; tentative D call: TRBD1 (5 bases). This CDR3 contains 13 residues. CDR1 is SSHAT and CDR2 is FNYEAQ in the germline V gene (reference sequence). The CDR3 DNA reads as TGTGCTAGCAGCTTAGACAGAACCTACGAGCAGTACTTC. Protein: CASSLDRTYEQYF.

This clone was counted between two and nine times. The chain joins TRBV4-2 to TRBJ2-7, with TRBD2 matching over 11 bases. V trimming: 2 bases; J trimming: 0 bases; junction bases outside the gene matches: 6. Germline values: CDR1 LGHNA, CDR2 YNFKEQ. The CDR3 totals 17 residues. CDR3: CASSQPGLAGVSYEQYF. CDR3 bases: TGTGCCAGCAGCCAACCAGGACTAGCGGGCGTCTCCTACGAGCAGTACTTC.

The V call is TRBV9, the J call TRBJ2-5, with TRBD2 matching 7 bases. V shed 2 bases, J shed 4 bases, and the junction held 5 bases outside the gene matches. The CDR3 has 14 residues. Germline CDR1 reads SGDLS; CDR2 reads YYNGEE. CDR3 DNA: TGTGCCAGCAGCGTGGAGGGAGGGATAGAGACCCAGTACTTC. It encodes CASSVEGGIETQYF.